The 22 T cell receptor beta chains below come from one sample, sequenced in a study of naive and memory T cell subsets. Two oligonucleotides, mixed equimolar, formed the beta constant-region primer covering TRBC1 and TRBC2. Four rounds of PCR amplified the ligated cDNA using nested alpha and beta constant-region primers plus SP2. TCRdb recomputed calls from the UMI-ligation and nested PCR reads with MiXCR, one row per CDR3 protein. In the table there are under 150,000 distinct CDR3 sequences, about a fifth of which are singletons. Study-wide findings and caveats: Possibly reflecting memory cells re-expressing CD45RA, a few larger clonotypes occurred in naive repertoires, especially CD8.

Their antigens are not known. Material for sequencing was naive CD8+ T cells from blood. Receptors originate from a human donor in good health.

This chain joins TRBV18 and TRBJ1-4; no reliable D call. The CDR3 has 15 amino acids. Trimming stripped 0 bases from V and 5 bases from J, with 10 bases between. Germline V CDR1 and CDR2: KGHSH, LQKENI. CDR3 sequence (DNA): TGTGCCAGCTCACCACCCCAGGAGTTAAATGAAAAACTGTTTTTT. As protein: CASSPPQELNEKLFF.

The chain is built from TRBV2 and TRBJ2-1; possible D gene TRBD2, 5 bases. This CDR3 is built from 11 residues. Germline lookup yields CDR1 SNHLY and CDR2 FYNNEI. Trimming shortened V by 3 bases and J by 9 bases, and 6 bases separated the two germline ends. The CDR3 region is CASSERVEQFF. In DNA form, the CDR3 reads TGTGCCAGCAGTGAGAGGGTTGAGCAGTTCTTC.

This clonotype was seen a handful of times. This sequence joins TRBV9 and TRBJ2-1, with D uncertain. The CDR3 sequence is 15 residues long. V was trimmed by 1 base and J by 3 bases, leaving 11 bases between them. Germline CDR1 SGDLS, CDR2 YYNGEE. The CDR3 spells CASSVSWDHYNEQFF. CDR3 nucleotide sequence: TGTGCCAGCAGCGTATCATGGGATCACTACAATGAGCAGTTCTTC.

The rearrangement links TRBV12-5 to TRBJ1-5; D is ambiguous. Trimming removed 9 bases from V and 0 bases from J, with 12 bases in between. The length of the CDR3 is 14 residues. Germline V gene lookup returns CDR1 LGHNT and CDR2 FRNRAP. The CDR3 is CASAGPYSNQPQHF. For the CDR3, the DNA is TGTGCTAGCGCCGGGCCGTATAGCAATCAGCCCCAGCATTTT.

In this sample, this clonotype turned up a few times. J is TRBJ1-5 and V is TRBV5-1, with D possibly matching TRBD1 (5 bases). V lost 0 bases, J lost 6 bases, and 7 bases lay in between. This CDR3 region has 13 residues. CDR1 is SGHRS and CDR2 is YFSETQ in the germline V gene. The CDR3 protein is CASSLGGTQPQHF. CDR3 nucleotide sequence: TGCGCCAGCAGCTTGGGAGGGACTCAGCCCCAGCATTTT.

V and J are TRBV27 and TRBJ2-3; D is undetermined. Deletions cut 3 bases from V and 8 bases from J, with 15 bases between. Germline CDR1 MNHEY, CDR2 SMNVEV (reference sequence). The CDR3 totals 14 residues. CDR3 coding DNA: TGTGCCAGCAGTTTCGGCCCGGACCAAGGTACGCAGTATTTT. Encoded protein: CASSFGPDQGTQYF.

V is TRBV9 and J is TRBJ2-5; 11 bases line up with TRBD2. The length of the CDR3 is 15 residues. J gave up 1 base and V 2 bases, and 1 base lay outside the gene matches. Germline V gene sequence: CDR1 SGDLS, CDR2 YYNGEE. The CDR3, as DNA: TGTGCCAGCAGCGTGGGGACTAGCGGCCAAGAGACCCAGTACTTC. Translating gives CASSVGTSGQETQYF.

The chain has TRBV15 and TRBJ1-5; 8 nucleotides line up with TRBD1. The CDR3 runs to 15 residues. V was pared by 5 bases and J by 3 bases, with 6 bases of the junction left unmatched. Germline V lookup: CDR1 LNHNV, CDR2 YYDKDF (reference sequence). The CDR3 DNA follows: TGTGCCACCAGCGGAGGACAGGGACTCAATCAGCCCCAGCATTTT. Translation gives CATSGGQGLNQPQHF.

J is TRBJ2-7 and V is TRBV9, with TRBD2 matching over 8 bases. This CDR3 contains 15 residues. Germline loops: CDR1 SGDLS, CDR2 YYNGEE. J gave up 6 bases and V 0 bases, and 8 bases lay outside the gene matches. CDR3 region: CASSVEGLDVSEQYF. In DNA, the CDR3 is TGTGCCAGCAGCGTAGAGGGACTAGACGTTTCCGAGCAGTACTTC. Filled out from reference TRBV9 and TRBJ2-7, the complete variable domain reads DSGVTQTPKHLITATGQRVTLRCSPRSGDLSVYWYQQSLDQGLQFLIQYYNGEERAKGNILERFSAQQFPDLHSELNLSSLELGDSALYFCASSVEGLDVSEQYFGPGTRLTVT.

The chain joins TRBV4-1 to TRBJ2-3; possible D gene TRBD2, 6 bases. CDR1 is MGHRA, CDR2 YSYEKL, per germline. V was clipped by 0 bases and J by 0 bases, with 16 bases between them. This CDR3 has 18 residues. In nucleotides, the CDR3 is TGCGCCAGCAGCCAAGATGTGGAGTCTAGCGCTAGCACAGATACGCAGTATTTT. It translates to CASSQDVESSASTDTQYF.

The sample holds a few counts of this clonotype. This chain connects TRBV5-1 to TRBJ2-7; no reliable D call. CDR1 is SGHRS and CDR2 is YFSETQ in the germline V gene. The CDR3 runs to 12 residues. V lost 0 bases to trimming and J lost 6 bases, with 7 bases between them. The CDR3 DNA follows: TGCGCCAGCAGCTTGGAGGGCTTCGAGCAGTACTTC. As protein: CASSLEGFEQYF.

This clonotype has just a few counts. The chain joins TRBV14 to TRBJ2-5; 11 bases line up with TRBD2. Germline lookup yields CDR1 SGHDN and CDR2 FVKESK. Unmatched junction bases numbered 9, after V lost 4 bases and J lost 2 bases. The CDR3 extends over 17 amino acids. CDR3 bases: TGTGCCAGCAGCCCGGGACTAGCGGCCACGGAACAAGAGACCCAGTACTTC. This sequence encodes CASSPGLAATEQETQYF.

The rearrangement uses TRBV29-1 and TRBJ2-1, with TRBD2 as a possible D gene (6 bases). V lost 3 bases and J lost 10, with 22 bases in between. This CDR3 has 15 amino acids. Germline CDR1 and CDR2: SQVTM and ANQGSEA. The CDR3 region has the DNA TGCAGCGTTGAGGAGGGCAGACCCTACGAAGGGGAGCAGTTCTTC. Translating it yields CSVEEGRPYEGEQFF.

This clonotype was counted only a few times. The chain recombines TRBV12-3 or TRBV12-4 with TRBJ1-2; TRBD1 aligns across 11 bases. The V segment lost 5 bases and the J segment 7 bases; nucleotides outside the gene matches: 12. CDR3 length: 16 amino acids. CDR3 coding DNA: TGTGCCAGCAGTCCTAGCGCCGGACAGGGGGCTTTTGGCTACACCTTC. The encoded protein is CASSPSAGQGAFGYTF.

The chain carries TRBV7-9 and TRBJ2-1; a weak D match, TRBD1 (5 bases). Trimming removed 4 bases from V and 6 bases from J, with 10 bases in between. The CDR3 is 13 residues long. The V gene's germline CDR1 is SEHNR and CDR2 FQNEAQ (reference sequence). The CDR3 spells CASSYDSLNEQFF. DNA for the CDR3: TGTGCCAGCAGCTATGACAGCCTCAATGAGCAGTTCTTC.

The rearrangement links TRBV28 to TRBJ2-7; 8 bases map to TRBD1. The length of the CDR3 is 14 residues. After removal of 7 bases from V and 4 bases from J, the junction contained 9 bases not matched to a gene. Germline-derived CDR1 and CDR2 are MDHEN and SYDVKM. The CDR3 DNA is TGTGCCAGCAACGACGTAACAGGGGGATACGAGCAGTACTTC. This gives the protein CASNDVTGGYEQYF.

The CDR3 region is CASSFGTGGFKSYEQYF. DNA for the CDR3: TGTGCCAGCAGCTTTGGGACAGGGGGTTTTAAGTCCTACGAGCAGTACTTC. The chain combines TRBV7-8 with TRBJ2-7, with 11 bases fitting TRBD1. The CDR3 is made up of 17 amino acids. Losses at the gene ends were 3 bases for V and 1 base for J; bases not matched to a gene: 8. Looked up from germline, CDR1 is SGHVS and CDR2 is FQNEAQ.

CDR3 in DNA: TGTGCCAGCAGTTGGGACAGGGCCTACGAGCAGTACTTC. Translation: CASSWDRAYEQYF. This sequence joins TRBV27 and TRBJ2-7; 9 bases map to TRBD1. From germline, CDR1 is MNHEY and CDR2 SMNVEV (reference sequence). The V segment lost 4 bases and the J segment 2 bases; nucleotides outside the gene matches: 0. The CDR3 contains 13 residues.

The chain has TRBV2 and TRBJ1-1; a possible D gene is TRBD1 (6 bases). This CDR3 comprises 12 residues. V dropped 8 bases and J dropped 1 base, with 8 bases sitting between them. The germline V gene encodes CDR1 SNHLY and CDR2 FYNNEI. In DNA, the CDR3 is TGTGCCAGCCCGGGGGCGAACACTGAAGCTTTCTTT. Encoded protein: CASPGANTEAFF.

The CDR3: CASSLFPTELAGGSYEQYF. In DNA form, the CDR3 reads TGTGCCAGCAGCTTATTTCCCACTGAACTAGCGGGAGGGTCCTACGAGCAGTACTTC. The V and J genes are TRBV11-2 and TRBJ2-7, with 13 bases that match TRBD2. Germline-derived CDR1 and CDR2 are SGHAT and FQNNGV. This CDR3 contains 19 residues. J gave up 1 base and V 2 bases, and 11 bases lay outside the gene matches. The full variable domain, in which reference TRBV11-2 and TRBJ2-7 provide the parts outside the CDR3, is EAGVAQSPRYKIIEKRQSVAFWCNPISGHATLYWYQQILGQGPKLLIQFQNNGVVDDSQLPKDRFSAERLKGVDSTLKIQPAKLEDSAVYLCASSLFPTELAGGSYEQYFGPGTRLTVT.

Here the CDR3 DNA reads TGTGCCAGCGCCCGACACATTTTAGGTGTTACTGGGGCCAACGTCCTGACTTTC. Translation: CASARHILGVTGANVLTF. The V and J genes are TRBV9 and TRBJ2-6; D is uncertain. Germline values: CDR1 SGDLS, CDR2 YYNGEE. The CDR3 is made up of 18 amino acids. The V end lost 7 bases, the J end lost 2 bases, and 22 bases lay between the germline ends.

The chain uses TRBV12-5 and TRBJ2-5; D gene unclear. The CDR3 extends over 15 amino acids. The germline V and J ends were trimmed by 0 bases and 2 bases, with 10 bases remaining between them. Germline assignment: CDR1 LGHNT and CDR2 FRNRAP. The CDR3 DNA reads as TGTGCTAGTGGTTTGGTACACGAGCTACAAGAGACCCAGTACTTC. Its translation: CASGLVHELQETQYF.